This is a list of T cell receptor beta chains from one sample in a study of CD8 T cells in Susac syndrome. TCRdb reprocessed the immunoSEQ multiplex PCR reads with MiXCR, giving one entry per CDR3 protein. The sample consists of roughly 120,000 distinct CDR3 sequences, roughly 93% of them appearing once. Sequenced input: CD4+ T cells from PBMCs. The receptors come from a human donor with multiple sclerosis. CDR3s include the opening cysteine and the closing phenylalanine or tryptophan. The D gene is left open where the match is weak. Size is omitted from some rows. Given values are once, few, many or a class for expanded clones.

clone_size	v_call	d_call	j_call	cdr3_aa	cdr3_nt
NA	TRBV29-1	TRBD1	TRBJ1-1	CSVEERTGDFLRIGHTEAFF	TGCAGCGTTGAAGAACGGACAGGGGACTTTTTACGAATCGGTCACACTGAAGCTTTCTTT
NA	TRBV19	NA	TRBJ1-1	CASSGPTEAFF	TGTGCCAGTAGCGGTCCCACTGAAGCTTTCTTT
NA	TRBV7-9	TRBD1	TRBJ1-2	CASGGQGAIYYGYTF	TGTGCCAGCGGGGGGCAGGGGGCGATCTACTATGGCTACACCTTC
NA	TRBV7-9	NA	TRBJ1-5	CASSFGDQPQHF	TGTGCCAGCAGCTTTGGTGATCAGCCCCAGCATTTT
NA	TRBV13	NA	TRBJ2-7	CASRPTTGFSYEQYF	TGTGCCAGCAGACCAACGACAGGCTTCTCCTACGAGCAGTACTTC
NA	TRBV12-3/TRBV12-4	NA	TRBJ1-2	CASSLGGGYTF	TGTGCCAGCAGTTTAGGGGGCGGCTACACCTTC
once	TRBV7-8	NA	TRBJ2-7	CASSFITGHRMVYEQYF	TGTGCCAGCAGCTTTATAACGGGACACCGGATGGTCTACGAGCAGTACTTC
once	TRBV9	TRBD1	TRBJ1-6	CASSGETGISPLHF	TGTGCCAGCAGCGGGGAGACAGGGATTTCACCCCTCCACTTT
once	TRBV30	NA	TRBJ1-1	CASRAAEAFF	TGTGCCTCGCGAGCGGCTGAAGCTTTCTTT
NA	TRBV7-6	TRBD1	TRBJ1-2	CASSLEGQGADGYTF	TGTGCCAGCAGCTTAGAGGGACAGGGGGCTGATGGCTACACCTTC
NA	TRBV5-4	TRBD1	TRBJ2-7	CASSRRQGDYEQYF	TGTGCCAGCAGTCGTCGTCAGGGGGATTACGAGCAGTACTTC
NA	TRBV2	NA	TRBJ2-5	CASSLVRNQETQYF	TGTGCCAGCAGTCTGGTGAGAAACCAAGAGACCCAGTACTTC
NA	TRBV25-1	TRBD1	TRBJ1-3	CASREQGVEHTIYF	TGTGCCAGCAGAGAACAGGGGGTCGAGCACACCATATATTTT
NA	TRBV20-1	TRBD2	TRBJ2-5	CSAIRGGPQETQYF	TGCAGTGCTATTCGCGGGGGTCCCCAAGAGACCCAGTACTTC
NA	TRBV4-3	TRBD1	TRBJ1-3	CASSLFRQGNTIYF	TGCGCCAGCAGCCTTTTCCGACAGGGGAACACCATATATTTT
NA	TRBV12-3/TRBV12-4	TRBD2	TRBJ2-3	CASSPRDYRSTDTQYF	TGTGCCAGCAGCCCCCGGGACTACCGTAGCACAGATACGCAGTATTTT
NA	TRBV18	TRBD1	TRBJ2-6	CASSLGTGENVLTF	TGTGCCAGCTCGCTGGGGACAGGGGAGAACGTCCTGACTTTC
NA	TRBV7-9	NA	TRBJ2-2	CASSPFLNTGELFF	TGTGCCAGCAGCCCCTTCCTGAACACCGGGGAGCTGTTTTTT
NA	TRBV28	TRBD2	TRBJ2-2	CASRSVAGTGELFF	TGTGCCAGCAGGAGTGTAGCGGGGACCGGGGAGCTGTTTTTT
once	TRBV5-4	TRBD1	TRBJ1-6	CASSLERTGDNSPLHF	TGTGCCAGCAGCTTGGAGCGGACAGGTGACAATTCACCCCTCCACTTT
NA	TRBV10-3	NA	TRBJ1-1	CAISRQDLINTEAFF	TGTGCCATCAGTCGACAGGACTTGATCAACACTGAAGCTTTCTTT
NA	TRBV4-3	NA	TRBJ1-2	CASSQDPGRKRGYTF	TGCGCCAGCAGCCAAGATCCAGGCAGGAAAAGAGGCTACACCTTC
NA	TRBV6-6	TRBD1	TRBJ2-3	CASSSAGTGGSDTQYF	TGTGCCAGCAGTTCCGCCGGGACAGGGGGCTCTGATACGCAGTATTTT
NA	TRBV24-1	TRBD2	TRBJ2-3	CATSDLAGNTDTQYF	TGTGCCACCAGTGATTTAGCGGGAAACACAGATACGCAGTATTTT
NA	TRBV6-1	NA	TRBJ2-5	CASSFKTAYGQETQYF	TGTGCCAGCAGCTTCAAGACGGCTTATGGCCAAGAGACCCAGTACTTC
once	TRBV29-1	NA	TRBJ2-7	CSALGIFYEQYF	TGCAGCGCGCTGGGCATCTTCTACGAGCAGTACTTC
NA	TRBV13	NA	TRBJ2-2	CASSPAARRELFF	TGTGCCAGCAGCCCTGCTGCCCGAAGGGAGCTGTTTTTT
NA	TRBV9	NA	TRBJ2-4	CATLLTVAKNIQYF	TGTGCCACGTTATTAACTGTAGCCAAAAACATTCAGTACTTC
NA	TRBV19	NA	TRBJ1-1	CASTQTVNTEAFF	TGTGCCAGTACCCAGACTGTAAACACTGAAGCTTTCTTT
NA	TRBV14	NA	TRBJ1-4	CASSQELGSNEKLFF	TGTGCCAGCAGCCAAGAACTGGGATCTAATGAAAAACTGTTTTTT
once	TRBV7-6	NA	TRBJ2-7	CASSFFEQASYEQYF	TGTGCCAGCAGCTTTTTTGAGCAGGCTTCCTACGAGCAGTACTTC
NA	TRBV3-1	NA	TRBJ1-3	CASSQAAAGNTIYF	TGTGCCAGCAGCCAAGCAGCTGCGGGAAACACCATATATTTT
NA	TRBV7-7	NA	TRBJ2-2	CASSLVQGNTGELFF	TGTGCTAGCAGCCTAGTACAGGGGAACACCGGGGAGCTGTTTTTT
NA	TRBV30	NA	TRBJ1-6	CAWSVWGRGNSLENGNSPLHF	TGTGCCTGGAGTGTATGGGGGAGGGGAAATTCATTGGAGAACGGGAATTCACCCCTCCACTTT
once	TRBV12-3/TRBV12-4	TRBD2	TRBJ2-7	CASSPGTSRYEQYF	TGTGCCAGCAGTCCGGGGACTAGCCGGTACGAGCAGTACTTC
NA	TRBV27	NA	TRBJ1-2	CASSPYLNRGYTF	TGTGCCAGCAGTCCCTATCTGAACCGCGGCTACACCTTC
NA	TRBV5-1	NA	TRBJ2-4	CASSIGRSHGKNIQYF	TGCGCCAGCAGCATCGGACGGTCACATGGCAAAAACATTCAGTACTTC
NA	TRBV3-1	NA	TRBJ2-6	CASSQGISGSNVLTF	TGTGCCAGCAGCCAAGGGATCTCTGGGTCCAACGTCCTGACTTTC
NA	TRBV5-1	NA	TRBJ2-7	CASSLDWDTSYEQYF	TGCGCCAGCAGCTTGGACTGGGACACCAGCTACGAGCAGTACTTC
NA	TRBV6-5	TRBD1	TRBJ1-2	CASSYRGQVYDGYTF	TGTGCCAGCAGTTACCGCGGACAGGTCTACGATGGCTACACCTTC
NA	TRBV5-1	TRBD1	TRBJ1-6	CASSLRDRGNSPLHF	TGCGCCAGCAGCCTACGGGACAGGGGAAATTCACCCCTCCACTTT
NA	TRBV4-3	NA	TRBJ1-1	CASSQEEGTEAFF	TGCGCCAGCAGCCAAGAGGAGGGGACTGAAGCTTTCTTT
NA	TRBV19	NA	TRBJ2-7	CASSNYDSAHEQYF	TGTGCCAGTAGCAATTATGACAGCGCCCACGAGCAGTACTTC
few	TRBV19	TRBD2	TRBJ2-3	CASTFPSGGPDTQYF	TGTGCCAGTACCTTCCCCAGCGGGGGGCCAGATACGCAGTATTTT
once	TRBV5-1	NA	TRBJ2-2	CASSRGASGETGELFF	TGCGCCAGCAGCCGGGGGGCTAGCGGAGAAACCGGGGAGCTGTTTTTT
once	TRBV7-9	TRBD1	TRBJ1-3	CASSQGGNSGNTIYF	TGTGCCAGCAGCCAAGGGGGCAACTCTGGAAACACCATATATTTT
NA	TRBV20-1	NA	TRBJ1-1	CSARDRLRNTEAFF	TGCAGTGCTAGAGATAGACTGAGGAACACTGAAGCTTTCTTT
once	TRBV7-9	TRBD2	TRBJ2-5	CASSSIAGGPSATQYF	TGTGCCAGCAGCTCCATAGCGGGGGGGCCGTCGGCGACCCAGTACTTC